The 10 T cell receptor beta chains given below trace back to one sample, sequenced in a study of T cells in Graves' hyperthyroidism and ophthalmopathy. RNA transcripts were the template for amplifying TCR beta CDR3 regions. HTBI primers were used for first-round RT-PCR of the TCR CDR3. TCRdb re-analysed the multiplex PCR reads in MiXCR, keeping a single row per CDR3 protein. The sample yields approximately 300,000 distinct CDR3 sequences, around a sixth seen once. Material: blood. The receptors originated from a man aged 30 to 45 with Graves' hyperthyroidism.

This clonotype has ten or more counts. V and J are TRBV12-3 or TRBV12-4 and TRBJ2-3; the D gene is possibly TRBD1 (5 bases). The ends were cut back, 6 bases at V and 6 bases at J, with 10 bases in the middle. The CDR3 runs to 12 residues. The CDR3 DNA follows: TGTGCCAGCAGCAGACAGCTCGATACGCAGTATTTT. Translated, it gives CASSRQLDTQYF.

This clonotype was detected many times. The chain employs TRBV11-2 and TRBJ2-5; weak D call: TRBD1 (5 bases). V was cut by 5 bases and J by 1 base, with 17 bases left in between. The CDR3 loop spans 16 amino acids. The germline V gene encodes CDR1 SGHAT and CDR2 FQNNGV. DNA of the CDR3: TGTGCCAGCAGCGCATGGATTGAAAGGGGCCAAGAGACCCAGTACTTC. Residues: CASSAWIERGQETQYF.

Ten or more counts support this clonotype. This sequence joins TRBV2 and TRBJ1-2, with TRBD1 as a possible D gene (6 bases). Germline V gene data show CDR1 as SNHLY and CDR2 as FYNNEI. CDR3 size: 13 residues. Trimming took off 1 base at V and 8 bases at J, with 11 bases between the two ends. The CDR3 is CASSEEGGAGYTF. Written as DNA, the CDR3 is TGTGCCAGCAGTGAAGAGGGGGGAGCAGGCTACACCTTC.

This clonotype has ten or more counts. The CDR3 DNA reads TGTGCCAGCAGCCAAGGGCTGAACAGGGGGTACGAGCAGTACTTC. This sequence encodes CASSQGLNRGYEQYF. The genes are TRBV3-1 and TRBJ2-7, with TRBD1 identical over 8 bases. Unmatched junction bases numbered 6, after V lost 1 base and J lost 4 bases. From germline, CDR1 is LGHDT and CDR2 YNNKEL (reference sequence). The CDR3 runs 15 residues.

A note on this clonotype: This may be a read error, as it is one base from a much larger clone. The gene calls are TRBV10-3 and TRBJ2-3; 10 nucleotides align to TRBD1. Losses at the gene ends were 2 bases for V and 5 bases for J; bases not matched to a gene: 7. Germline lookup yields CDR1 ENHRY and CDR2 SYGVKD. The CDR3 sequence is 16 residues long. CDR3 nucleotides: TGTGCCATCAGTGAGATTCCGGGACAGGGGAAAGATACGCAGTATTTT. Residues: CAISEIPGQGKDTQYF.

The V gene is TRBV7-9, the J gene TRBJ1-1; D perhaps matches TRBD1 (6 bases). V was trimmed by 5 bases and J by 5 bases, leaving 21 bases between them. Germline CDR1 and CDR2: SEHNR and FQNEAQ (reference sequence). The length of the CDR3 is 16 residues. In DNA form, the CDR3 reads TGTGCCAGCAGCCCCTTTAGGGGGGAGTTTTCTACTGAAGCTTTCTTT. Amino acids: CASSPFRGEFSTEAFF.

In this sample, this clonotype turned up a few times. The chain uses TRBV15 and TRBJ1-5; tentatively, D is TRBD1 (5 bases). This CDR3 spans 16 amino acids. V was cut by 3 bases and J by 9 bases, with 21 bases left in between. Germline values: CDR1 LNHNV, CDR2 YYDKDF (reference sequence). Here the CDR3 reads CATSRLDSLGDGPQHF. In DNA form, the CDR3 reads TGTGCCACCAGCAGGTTAGACAGTCTTGGGGACGGGCCCCAGCATTTT.

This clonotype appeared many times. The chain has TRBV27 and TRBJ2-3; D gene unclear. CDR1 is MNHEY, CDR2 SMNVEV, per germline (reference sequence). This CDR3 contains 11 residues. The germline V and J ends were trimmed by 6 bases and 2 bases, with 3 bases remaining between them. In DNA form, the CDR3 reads TGTGCCAGCAGGGACACAGATACGCAGTATTTT. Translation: CASRDTDTQYF.

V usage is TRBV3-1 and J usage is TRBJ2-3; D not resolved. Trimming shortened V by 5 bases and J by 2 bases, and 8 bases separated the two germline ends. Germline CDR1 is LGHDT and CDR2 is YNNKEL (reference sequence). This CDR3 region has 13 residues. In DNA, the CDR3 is TGTGCCAGCAGCTATCAGGACACAGATACGCAGTATTTT. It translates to CASSYQDTDTQYF.

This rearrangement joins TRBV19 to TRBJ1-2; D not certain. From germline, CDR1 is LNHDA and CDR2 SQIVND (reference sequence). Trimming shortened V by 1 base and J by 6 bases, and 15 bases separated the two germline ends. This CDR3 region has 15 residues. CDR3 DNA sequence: TGTGCCAGTAGTATAGTCGAGGGAGACGTCGATGGCTACACCTTC. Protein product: CASSIVEGDVDGYTF. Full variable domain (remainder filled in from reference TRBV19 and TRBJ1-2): DGGITQSPKYLFRKEGQNVTLSCEQNLNHDAMYWYRQDPGQGLRLIYYSQIVNDFQKGDIAEGYSVSREKKESFPLTVTSAQKNPTAFYLCASSIVEGDVDGYTFGSGTRLTVV.